These 25 T cell receptor beta chains came from one sample sequenced in a study of technical replicates of blood from a few donors. Assay: immunoSEQ multiplex PCR; the TCRdb copy retains only in-frame clones and omits some. The sample has around 80,000 clones, nearly 98% seen once. Sequenced: T cells isolated from PBMCs. These receptors came from a human donor in good health.

The rearrangement joins TRBV19 to TRBJ1-2; D not certain. V was shortened by 0 bases and J by 7 bases, with 12 bases between the two germline ends. The CDR3 is 14 amino acids. Germline V gene lookup returns CDR1 LNHDA and CDR2 SQIVND (reference sequence). The CDR3 loop reads CASSIDGRNGGYTF. The CDR3 nucleotides are TGTGCCAGTAGTATAGATGGGAGGAACGGTGGCTACACCTTC.

This chain connects TRBV11-3 to TRBJ1-1; D gene ambiguous. Trimming removed 9 bases from V and 0 bases from J, with 5 bases in between. Germline values: CDR1 SGHNT, CDR2 YENEEA. The CDR3 totals 11 residues. In DNA form, the CDR3 reads TGTGCCAGTAGTCTGAACACTGAAGCTTTCTTT. This gives the protein CASSLNTEAFF.

The V and J genes are TRBV5-4 and TRBJ1-1; D unresolved. Trimming left V 1 base short and J 4 bases short, with 14 bases between. The CDR3 loop spans 15 amino acids. From germline, CDR1 is SGHNT and CDR2 YYREEE (reference sequence). CDR3 DNA: TGTGCCAGCAGCTTGAGGTTGGGTGCTAGCACTGAAGCTTTCTTT. It translates to CASSLRLGASTEAFF. Together with reference TRBV5-4 and TRBJ1-1, the CDR3 gives the full variable domain: ETGVTQSPTHLIKTRGQQVTLRCSSQSGHNTVSWYQQALGQGPQFIFQYYREEENGRGNFPPRFSGLQFPNYSSELNVNALELDDSALYLCASSLRLGASTEAFFGQGTRLTVV.

This sequence joins TRBV6-1 and TRBJ1-1, with TRBD1 matching 11 bases. The J segment lost 3 bases and the V segment lost 11 bases, leaving 11 bases of the junction unmatched. This CDR3 comprises 15 residues. Germline V gene lookup returns CDR1 MNHNS and CDR2 SASEGT. The CDR3 reads CAVHGQGASDTEAFF. Here the CDR3 DNA reads TGTGCCGTACACGGACAGGGGGCATCGGACACTGAAGCTTTCTTT.

This sequence joins TRBV6-5 and TRBJ2-7; 12 bases fit TRBD2. V was pared by 4 bases and J by 1 base, with 5 bases of the junction left unmatched. There are 16 residues in the CDR3. CDR1 is MNHEY, CDR2 SVGAGI, per germline. The CDR3: CASSWLGLAGSYEQYF. CDR3 bases: TGTGCCAGCAGTTGGCTAGGACTAGCGGGGTCCTACGAGCAGTACTTC.

The rearrangement links TRBV5-1 to TRBJ2-2, with 7 nucleotides matching TRBD1. The germline CDR1 and CDR2 sequences are SGHRS and YFSETQ. V was clipped by 4 bases and J by 3 bases; unmatched bases: 9. The CDR3 loop spans 16 amino acids. The chain's CDR3 is CASSPKTGWDTGELFF. The CDR3 coding sequence is TGCGCCAGCAGCCCAAAGACAGGGTGGGACACCGGGGAGCTGTTTTTT.

The V gene is TRBV2, the J gene TRBJ2-2, with 9 bases lining up with TRBD2. V was pared by 6 bases and J by 6 bases, with 11 bases of the junction left unmatched. Germline CDR1 reads SNHLY; CDR2 reads FYNNEI. The CDR3 has 16 residues. CDR3 DNA sequence: TGTGCCAGCAGGCCTAATAGCGGGAGAAAGGCCGGGGAGCTGTTTTTT. It yields the protein CASRPNSGRKAGELFF.

The chain employs TRBV30 and TRBJ1-5; D may be TRBD1 (5 bases). The germline gives CDR1 GTSNPN, CDR2 SVGIG (reference sequence). The CDR3 extends over 15 amino acids. V gave up 3 bases and J gave up 6 bases, with 18 bases separating them. The CDR3 spells CAWSYHGGGGQPQHF. In nucleotides, the CDR3 is TGTGCCTGGAGCTACCATGGGGGGGGAGGTCAGCCCCAGCATTTT.

V usage is TRBV7-9 and J usage is TRBJ2-1; 10 positions agree with TRBD2. Germline V gene sequence: CDR1 SEHNR, CDR2 FQNEAQ (reference sequence). Unmatched junction bases numbered 10, after V lost 8 bases and J lost 6 bases. This CDR3 has 15 amino acids. CDR3 sequence reads: CASRRGLAGANEQFF. In nucleotides, the CDR3 is TGTGCCAGCCGCCGGGGGCTAGCGGGAGCCAATGAGCAGTTCTTC.

There are a few counts of this clone. The chain combines TRBV5-6 with TRBJ2-7; D gene uncertain. This CDR3 has 14 amino acids. Germline V CDR1 and CDR2: SGHDT, YYEEEE. The ends were cut back, 4 bases at V and 10 bases at J, with 21 bases in the middle. CDR3 nucleotides: TGTGCCAGCAGCCGGCCAGCGAGGCCTACACGTCAGTACTTC. Amino acid sequence: CASSRPARPTRQYF.

V gene TRBV9 combines with J gene TRBJ1-1; 11 bases are shared with TRBD1. With V trimmed by 4 bases and J by 7 bases, 6 bases remained unmatched. Germline CDR1 and CDR2: SGDLS and YYNGEE. The CDR3 covers 14 residues. The CDR3 DNA is TGTGCCAGCAGCCTGGGACAGGGGGGAGTTGAAGCTTTCTTT. Encoded protein: CASSLGQGGVEAFF.

The genes are TRBV25-1 and TRBJ1-6; 9 nucleotides line up with TRBD1. Germline V gene sequence: CDR1 MGHDK, CDR2 SYGVNS. The trim removed 4 bases at V and 8 bases at J, leaving 15 bases unmatched. The CDR3 extends over 18 amino acids. The CDR3 here is CASSGISPRTGEYSPLHF. CDR3 bases: TGTGCCAGCAGTGGCATAAGTCCCCGGACAGGGGAATATTCACCCCTCCACTTT.

This chain links TRBV1 with TRBJ2-5; the table's D call TRBD2 went unverified against the DNA. TRBV1 is labeled a pseudogene. The CDR3 sequence is 17 residues long. The CDR3 DNA follows: TGCACCAGCAGCCAACCACGACGAGGGACTAAACAAGAGACCCAGTACTTC. The encoded protein is CTSSQPRRGTKQETQYF.

The J gene is TRBJ2-3, the V gene TRBV9; a weak D match, TRBD1 (5 bases). From germline, CDR1 is SGDLS and CDR2 YYNGEE. Trimming removed 0 bases from V and 2 bases from J, with 10 bases in between. CDR3 length: 15 residues. The CDR3 sequence is CASSVVDSTTDTQYF. CDR3 in DNA: TGTGCCAGCAGCGTAGTTGACAGCACCACAGATACGCAGTATTTT.

The chain uses TRBV9 and TRBJ2-6, with D hard to call. The V end lost 2 bases, the J end lost 0 bases, and 3 bases lay between the germline ends. Germline assignment: CDR1 SGDLS and CDR2 YYNGEE. This CDR3 contains 14 residues. The CDR3: CASSVNSGANVLTF. The CDR3 DNA follows: TGTGCCAGCAGCGTTAACTCTGGGGCCAACGTCCTGACTTTC.

The chain joins TRBV9 to TRBJ2-2; D possibly corresponds to TRBD1 (6 bases). The germline gives CDR1 SGDLS, CDR2 YYNGEE. Between the trimmed V and J ends, which lost 0 bases and 7 bases, there was a span of 13 bases. The CDR3 loop spans 15 amino acids. In DNA form, the CDR3 reads TGTGCCAGCAGCGTAGACTCAGGGGTTGGCGGGGAGCTGTTTTTT. Its translation: CASSVDSGVGGELFF.

The chain uses TRBV5-1 and TRBJ1-3; no clear D. V lost 1 base to trimming and J lost 0 bases, with 26 bases between them. This CDR3 is 21 amino acids long. Germline V gene sequence: CDR1 SGHRS, CDR2 YFSETQ. CDR3 DNA sequence: TGCGCCAGCAGCTTGAGCTCCGCATTAAGGCCGAACAGCTCCTCTGGAAACACCATATATTTT. Translated, it gives CASSLSSALRPNSSSGNTIYF.

The chain combines TRBV28 with TRBJ1-2; 8 bases are a match to TRBD1. With V trimmed by 8 bases and J by 6 bases, 2 bases remained unmatched. Germline values: CDR1 MDHEN, CDR2 SYDVKM. CDR3 length equals 11 residues. This chain's CDR3 is CASGTGDGYTF. The CDR3 nucleotides read TGTGCCAGCGGGACAGGTGATGGCTACACCTTC.

The chain links TRBV5-1 to TRBJ1-2; D gene unclear. The CDR3 sequence is 15 residues long. The germline V gene encodes CDR1 SGHRS and CDR2 YFSETQ. The V gene lost 4 bases and the J gene lost 4 bases, with 17 bases spanning the gap. The chain's CDR3 is CASSQQTEPSYGYTF. The CDR3 DNA sequence: TGCGCCAGCAGCCAACAGACGGAACCCAGCTATGGCTACACCTTC.

This chain links TRBV7-6 with TRBJ2-7, with D possibly being TRBD2 (5 bases). Trimming took off 6 bases at V and 2 bases at J, with 17 bases between the two ends. The CDR3 totals 15 residues. Germline V lookup: CDR1 SGHVS, CDR2 FNYEAQ. The CDR3 is CASRPLHKGAYEQYF. The DNA for the CDR3 is TGTGCCAGCAGACCCCTCCACAAGGGAGCCTACGAGCAGTACTTC.

V usage is TRBV6-5 and J usage is TRBJ2-7, with D perhaps matching TRBD2 (5 bases). Per germline, CDR1 MNHEY and CDR2 SVGAGI. This CDR3 spans 16 amino acids. V shed 0 bases and J shed 0 bases, with 12 bases lying between them. In DNA, the CDR3 is TGTGCCAGCAGTTACTCCGACTACCGGAGCTCCTACGAGCAGTACTTC. Amino acids: CASSYSDYRSSYEQYF.

The genes are TRBV7-6 and TRBJ2-5; possibly TRBD2 for D (6 bases). With 5 bases removed from V and 4 bases from J, the gap between germline ends came to 14 bases. This CDR3 region has 14 residues. CDR1 SGHVS and CDR2 FNYEAQ come from the germline V gene. The CDR3 sequence: CASSPGGRTETQYF. The CDR3 nucleotides read TGTGCCAGCAGCCCGGGTGGGAGGACAGAGACCCAGTACTTC.

The rearrangement links TRBV30 to TRBJ2-2, with 7 bases identical to TRBD1. CDR3 length: 16 amino acids. Germline V gives CDR1 GTSNPN, CDR2 SVGIG (reference sequence). With 0 bases clipped from V and 6 bases from J, the junction kept 10 bases outside the gene matches. CDR3 bases: TGTGCCTGGAGTGTAGCGGTAGGGGGCCCTCCCGGGGAGCTGTTTTTT. Amino acid sequence: CAWSVAVGGPPGELFF.

The chain couples TRBV6-5 to TRBJ2-3; D remains ambiguous. The CDR3 covers 14 residues. V was pared by 6 bases and J by 0 bases, with 10 bases between. The germline CDR1 and CDR2 sequences are MNHEY and SVGAGI. The CDR3 reads CASRSYISTDTQYF. DNA for the CDR3: TGTGCCAGCAGGTCCTATATCAGCACAGATACGCAGTATTTT.

This chain links TRBV29-1 with TRBJ2-2; 9 bases fit TRBD1. Germline loops: CDR1 SQVTM, CDR2 ANQGSEA. CDR3 length: 21 amino acids. CDR3 in amino acids: CSATQTQLNFRDRVVTGELFF. DNA for the CDR3: TGCAGTGCTACTCAAACTCAGTTAAACTTCCGGGACAGGGTGGTCACCGGGGAGCTGTTTTTT.